These T cell receptor beta chains were read from a single sample in a study of blood T cell repertoires in COVID-19. Profiled with immunoSEQ multiplex PCR; TCRdb holds only in-frame clones, not every one. This sample has approximately 73,000 clones, with 80% to 90% found just once. Sequencing input: peripheral blood. All receptors come from a man at least 80 years old with acute or convalescent COVID-19. The CDR3 runs from the conserved cysteine through the conserved F or W. The D gene is left open where the match is weak. The listing skips clone size in some rows; elsewhere it reads once, few, many or a size class.

length,V,D,J,size,DNA,CDR3
18,TRBV9,TRBD2,TRBJ2-2,NA,TGTGCCAGCAGCCCACTAGCGGGAGGCCCCGGTGGGACCGGGGAGCTGTTTTTT,CASSPLAGGPGGTGELFF
15,TRBV2,NA,TRBJ1-1,NA,TGTGCCAGCAGTGGGTCGGTGGGGGGGACCACTGAAGCTTTCTTT,CASSGSVGGTTEAFF
14,TRBV20-1,TRBD1,TRBJ1-3,NA,TGCAGTGCTAGTAAGGGGGCTTCTGGAAACACCATATATTTT,CSASKGASGNTIYF
14,TRBV5-1,NA,TRBJ2-7,NA,TGCGCCAGCAGCTTGATGGGGCAGAACTACGAGCAGTACTTC,CASSLMGQNYEQYF
13,TRBV6-5,NA,TRBJ1-2,NA,TGTGCCAGCAGTTCGCTGCAGGGCCGGGGCTACACCTTC,CASSSLQGRGYTF
13,TRBV25-1,TRBD1,TRBJ1-1,NA,TGTGCCAGCAGATTGACAGGGGATCTTACGACTTTCTTT,CASRLTGDLTTFF
15,TRBV6-5,NA,TRBJ1-2,NA,TGTGCCAGCAGACTCACCGCGGAGGCAAGTTCCGGCTACACCTTC,CASRLTAEASSGYTF
15,TRBV5-5,NA,TRBJ2-2,many,TGTGCCAGCAGCTTTGGGGGCGGGAACACCGGGGAGCTGTTTTTT,CASSFGGGNTGELFF
14,TRBV24-1,NA,TRBJ2-7,NA,TGTGCCACCAGTGATACAAGTACGTCCTACGAGCAGTACTTC,CATSDTSTSYEQYF
15,TRBV3-1/TRBV3-2,NA,TRBJ1-5,NA,TGTGCCAGCAGCCAGACCGACAGGCGAAATCAGCCCCAGCATTTT,CASSQTDRRNQPQHF
14,TRBV7-3,NA,TRBJ2-3,once,TGTGCCAGCAGCTCCTCAGGGGGGACAGATACGCAGTATTTT,CASSSSGGTDTQYF
19,TRBV2,NA,TRBJ1-1,NA,TGTGCCAGCAGTGAAGCTCCCGCCTGGGGGGGTTGGGTGAACACTGAAGCTTTCTTT,CASSEAPAWGGWVNTEAFF
15,TRBV11-2,TRBD1,TRBJ1-1,few,TGTGCCAGCAGCCGGGGGACAGGGACGAACACTGAAGCTTTCTTT,CASSRGTGTNTEAFF
14,TRBV29-1,NA,TRBJ1-2,NA,TGCAGCGTTGAAATGCGGGGCCGGCGTCCTGGCTACACCTTC,CSVEMRGRRPGYTF
14,TRBV27,NA,TRBJ1-1,once,TGTGCCAGCAGTGCTTCCCGGCAGCTCTTCGGGGCTTTCTTT,CASSASRQLFGAFF
16,TRBV24-1,TRBD1,TRBJ2-1,NA,TGTGCCACCAGTGACTATACAGGGGGATACGGGAATGAGCAGTTCTTC,CATSDYTGGYGNEQFF
16,TRBV19,NA,TRBJ1-2,NA,TGTGCCAGTAGTATAGTATCACAGGCACCCTGGGAACGGTACACCTTC,CASSIVSQAPWERYTF
13,TRBV5-5,NA,TRBJ2-1,once,TGTGCCAGCAGCTTGGGAAGCTCGGATGAGCAGTTCTTC,CASSLGSSDEQFF
13,TRBV28,NA,TRBJ2-7,NA,TGTGCCGCGCAACAGGAAACCCTCTACGAGCAGTACTTC,CAAQQETLYEQYF
16,TRBV12-5,NA,TRBJ2-2,NA,TGTGCTAGCTCCCCCTTAGAGGGAGTGGGTACCGGGGAGCTGTTTTTT,CASSPLEGVGTGELFF
15,TRBV18,TRBD2,TRBJ2-1,NA,TGTGCCAGCTCACCACCGGGAGCTAGCGGCAATGAGCAGTTCTTC,CASSPPGASGNEQFF
16,TRBV19,TRBD1,TRBJ1-1,NA,TGTGCCAGTAGCCGACCTCAGGGGGCGCGGAACACTGAAGCTTTCTTT,CASSRPQGARNTEAFF
16,TRBV24-1,TRBD1,TRBJ2-7,NA,TGTGCCACCAGTGACCCCCCCCGGGACAGCTCCTACGAGCAGTACTTC,CATSDPPRDSSYEQYF
15,TRBV6-2/TRBV6-3,TRBD2,TRBJ2-5,NA,TGTGCCAGCAGCGTTGATTCTAGCGGGAGAAAGACCCAGTACTTC,CASSVDSSGRKTQYF
16,TRBV25-1,TRBD1,TRBJ1-6,NA,TGTGCCAGCAGTGCACCCGGGACAGGGTTTCACTCACCCCTCCACTTT,CASSAPGTGFHSPLHF
14,TRBV27,TRBD1,TRBJ1-6,few,TGTGCCAGCAGTTCGGGACAGAAGAATTCACCCCTCCACTTT,CASSSGQKNSPLHF
17,TRBV12-1,NA,TRBJ2-6,NA,TGTGCCAGCAGCTTTGACAGGATCAACTCTGGGGCCAACGTCCTGACTTTC,CASSFDRINSGANVLTF
14,TRBV2,NA,TRBJ1-2,NA,TGTGCCAGCAGAGACGACAGAGCTAACTATGGCTACACCTTC,CASRDDRANYGYTF
14,TRBV5-1,NA,TRBJ1-1,few,TGCGCCAGCAGCTTGGGGGAGATGAACACTGAAGCTTTCTTT,CASSLGEMNTEAFF
14,TRBV5-1,TRBD2,TRBJ2-3,NA,TGCGCCAGCAGCGGACTAGCAGGCACAGATACGCAGTATTTT,CASSGLAGTDTQYF
14,TRBV30,NA,TRBJ1-3,NA,TGTGCCGGCCGACAACTCGCCTCTGGAAACACCATATATTTT,CAGRQLASGNTIYF
14,TRBV18,NA,TRBJ1-1,NA,TGTGCCAGCTCACCGGAGATACTGAACACTGAAGCTTTCTTT,CASSPEILNTEAFF
14,TRBV4-2,NA,TRBJ2-3,NA,TGTGCCAGCAGCCAAATTCTACTAGAAGATACGCAGTATTTT,CASSQILLEDTQYF
16,TRBV7-9,NA,TRBJ2-1,NA,TGTGCCAGCAGCTTAGGACCAGGGGTTTCCGCCAATGAGCAGTTCTTC,CASSLGPGVSANEQFF
14,TRBV19,TRBD1,TRBJ1-1,NA,TGTGCCAGTAGTAAACTACAGGGGGCTAGGGAAGCTTTCTTT,CASSKLQGAREAFF
17,TRBV6-1,NA,TRBJ2-4,NA,TGTGCCAGCAGTGAATCCTGGGGACGGGAGACGACAAACATTCAGTACTTC,CASSESWGRETTNIQYF
13,TRBV19,NA,TRBJ1-2,NA,TGTGCCAGTAGACAGGGACGGAACTATGGCTACACCTTC,CASRQGRNYGYTF
13,TRBV2,TRBD1,TRBJ2-7,NA,TGTGCCAGCAGTGGGACAGGGGATCACGAGCAGTACTTC,CASSGTGDHEQYF
14,TRBV6-5,TRBD1,TRBJ1-4,NA,TGTGCCAGCATAGCAGGGGGAACTAATGAAAAACTGTTTTTT,CASIAGGTNEKLFF
14,TRBV19,NA,TRBJ2-1,once,TGTGCCAGCATCGGGGAAAGGCCTTTAAGAGAGCAGTTCTTC,CASIGERPLREQFF
13,TRBV20-1,NA,TRBJ1-1,NA,TGCAGTGCTAGTCCGGGTGCGAACACTGAAGCTTTCTTT,CSASPGANTEAFF
13,TRBV27,NA,TRBJ1-5,NA,TGTGCCAGCAGACAGGTGTACAATCAGCCCCAGCATTTT,CASRQVYNQPQHF
13,TRBV7-3,NA,TRBJ1-1,NA,TGTGCCAGCAGCTACGGGGGGAACACTGAAGCTTTCTTT,CASSYGGNTEAFF
16,TRBV5-1,NA,TRBJ1-1,NA,TGCGCCAGCAGCTTTCAAGGACAGAACTTGAACACTGAAGCTTTCTTT,CASSFQGQNLNTEAFF
14,TRBV2,NA,TRBJ1-2,NA,TGTGCCAGCAGTGATCGCGGCAATAACTATGGCTACACCTTC,CASSDRGNNYGYTF
15,TRBV10-2,TRBD1,TRBJ1-1,NA,TGCGCCAGCAGTGACAGGGGGCTCGGGAACACTGAAGCTTTCTTT,CASSDRGLGNTEAFF
17,TRBV5-4,NA,TRBJ1-5,NA,TGTGCCAGCAGCTTTACCGGGACACCAGGGCTTGGCCAGCCCCAGCATTTT,CASSFTGTPGLGQPQHF
15,TRBV5-6,TRBD1,TRBJ2-7,NA,TGTGCCAGCAGCCAGGGACAGGGGGCCCCCTACGAGCAGTACTTC,CASSQGQGAPYEQYF
15,TRBV19,NA,TRBJ1-5,NA,TGTGCCAGTAGTTCCACGCGGGGCGGCAATCAGCCCCAGCATTTT,CASSSTRGGNQPQHF